This entry features one T cell receptor (beta chain) sequence. This clone has only one observation. Which antigen it targets is not known. No quality values exist for individual bases; no much larger clone is one base distant. The data belong to a study of blood T cell repertoires in COVID-19 (TCRdb year 2020). Regarding the study in general: Samples from collaborators originated in the United States, Italy and Spain and spanned both the acute and convalescent phases of COVID-19. The prospective study material was composed of cDNA or gDNA derived from T cells, B-cell-depleted T cells, or PBMCs. The dataset comprised deeply sampled blood TCRbeta repertoires from subjects exposed to, actively infected with, or recovered from COVID-19. The repertoires were made available in a free public database intended to serve as a resource for research on the immune response to SARS-CoV-2. The samples were drawn from the first 160 participants of the ongoing ImmuneRACE study and from roughly 1,300 subjects provided by 6 global collaborators. Sample metadata almost always included a de-identified subject ID, COVID-19 status, age in years and sex. HLA class I and class II types, where available, came from metadata supplied by the sample provider rather than from assay-based typing.

The immunoSEQ Assay, a bias-controlled multiplex PCR, was used to amplify TCRbeta CDR3 regions from genomic DNA. The authors processed their data as follows. Nucleated cell counts per sample were estimated from amplification of reference gene primers within the assay. To quantify the absolute abundance of each unique TCRbeta CDR3 rearrangement, sequence reads were collapsed and filtered. For each sample, productive Simpson clonality was calculated as the square root of Simpson's diversity index across productive rearrangements. In its TCRdb copy, this immuneACCESS table keeps in-frame sequences only and misses some clones. Where compared with another copy, unresolved V genes explain less than half of these, and the others have no known cause. The V and J calls and clone size were taken over from that table, and D and trimming were inferred from the DNA. The sample yields approximately 29,000 clones; about 88% were counted once. The ten largest clones represent roughly an eighth of the sample.

Findings and caveats that apply to the study as a whole: Clinical and demographic metadata were provided uncurated, with the amount varying by source and participant.

Counted from cysteine to phenylalanine, this CDR3 has 16 amino acids. Here the CDR3 DNA is all that survives: 48 bases in frame from base 1. The germline V end is reduced by 5 bases and the J end by 1 base; junction bases left unmatched: 6. Sequences SGHTA (CDR1) and FQGNSA (CDR2) are obtained from the germline V gene. Collaborating institutions collected whole blood in K2EDTA tubes following their own protocols. For TCRbeta analysis, collaborator samples were shipped as frozen whole blood, as isolated PBMCs, or as DNA extracted from either sample type. The specimen was peripheral blood. Recombination linked TRBV7-2 to TRBJ2-1; 9 junctional bases match TRBD2. The TCR originated in a man between 65 and 85 years old with active COVID-19. The bases are TGTGCCAGCAGCATAACTAGCGGGCTTTCCTACAATGAGCAGTTCTTC. Its protein product is CASSITSGLSYNEQFF.